These T cell receptor beta chains were read from a single sample in a study of cytomegalovirus exposure and HLA in healthy donors. TCRdb keeps only in-frame clones here, not all; method: immunoSEQ multiplex PCR. The data contain about 100,000 clones, around 76% of them singletons. Source material: PBMCs. The source is a woman aged 50 to 60 in good health and CMV-seropositive. Each CDR3 is given with its conserved first and last residue. A D gene is named only where the DNA matches it firmly. The size of a clone is reported for some rows only, either as once, few or many, or as a class for expanded clones.

TRBV7-9	.	13	few	TRBJ2-7	TGTGCCAGCAGCTTATCCAATGCCTACGAGCAGTACTTC	CASSLSNAYEQYF
TRBV30	.	16	once	TRBJ1-3	TGTGCCTGGTTTAACCCCAGGGGCAAGGCTGGAAACACCATATATTTT	CAWFNPRGKAGNTIYF
TRBV13	.	19	.	TRBJ2-4	TGTGCCAGCAGCCTAATGGGGTGGGGTGCAGGGGAAACCAAAAACATTCAGTACTTC	CASSLMGWGAGETKNIQYF
TRBV9	TRBD2	16	.	TRBJ2-1	TGTGCCAGCAGCCCAACGGGACTAGCGGGAGGCAATGAGCAGTTCTTC	CASSPTGLAGGNEQFF
TRBV6-5	TRBD1	15	.	TRBJ2-7	TGTGCCAGCAGTTCTTTCCGGGACAGATTCTACGAGCAGTACTTC	CASSSFRDRFYEQYF
TRBV11-3	.	13	.	TRBJ1-1	TGTGCCAGCAGCTCCGACAGGAACACTGAAGCTTTCTTT	CASSSDRNTEAFF
TRBV5-8	TRBD1	15	.	TRBJ2-7	TGTGCCAGCAGCTTGGGTGACAGGGGGAGCGACGAGCAGTACTTC	CASSLGDRGSDEQYF
TRBV29-1	.	15	.	TRBJ2-7	TGCAGCGTTGCCGGGACTCACCAATATTCCTACGAGCAGTACTTC	CSVAGTHQYSYEQYF
TRBV7-9	.	18	.	TRBJ1-1	TGTGCCAGCAGCTACTCCGGTGTTACTGGGGGGTCGGTAACTGAAGCTTTCTTT	CASSYSGVTGGSVTEAFF
TRBV15	TRBD2	13	.	TRBJ2-7	TGTGCCACCAGCAGGACTAGCGGTTACGAGCAGTACTTC	CATSRTSGYEQYF
TRBV27	.	15	.	TRBJ2-1	TGTGCCACCTCCAAAATCGACAGCGCCTACAATGAGCAGTTCTTC	CATSKIDSAYNEQFF
TRBV6-1	.	15	.	TRBJ1-2	TGTGCCAGCAGTGGCTGGACAGAAGAACCCTATGGCTACACCTTC	CASSGWTEEPYGYTF
TRBV18	.	15	.	TRBJ1-4	TGTGCCAGCTCACCACCTATGGGGCAGAATGAAAAACTGTTTTTT	CASSPPMGQNEKLFF
TRBV10-3	.	15	.	TRBJ1-5	TGTGCCATCAGTGAGTCGCCGGGGGGCAATCAGCCCCAGCATTTT	CAISESPGGNQPQHF
TRBV4-1	.	17	.	TRBJ2-7	TGCGCCAGCAGCCAAGATAGTCGGGTAGCACGCTCCTACGAGCAGTACTTC	CASSQDSRVARSYEQYF
TRBV7-2	.	13	few	TRBJ1-5	TGTGCCAGCACGACAGATAGCAATCAGCCCCAGCATTTT	CASTTDSNQPQHF
TRBV6-5	TRBD2	15	.	TRBJ2-3	TGTGCCAGCAGTTACTCGAACGGCGGGGGGGATACGCAGTATTTT	CASSYSNGGGDTQYF
TRBV19	.	14	.	TRBJ2-7	TGTGCCAGTTCCCCCCGGGTCGTCACCTACGAGCAGTACTTC	CASSPRVVTYEQYF
TRBV5-1	.	12	.	TRBJ2-2	TGCGCCAGCCCTACGAACACCGGGGAGCTGTTTTTT	CASPTNTGELFF
TRBV5-1	TRBD1	15	few	TRBJ1-2	TGCGCCAGCAGCCCGGCCGGCCAGGGGGCTGATGTCTACACCTTC	CASSPAGQGADVYTF
TRBV6-6	TRBD2	15	few	TRBJ2-2	TGTGCCAGCAAACTCAGCGGGAGTTCCCCCGGGGAGCTGTTTTTT	CASKLSGSSPGELFF
TRBV14	.	14	.	TRBJ1-1	TGTGCCAGCAGCCCTAACAGGGCTACCACTGAAGCTTTCTTT	CASSPNRATTEAFF
TRBV19	.	15	few	TRBJ2-1	TGTGCCAGTACCATGGATACTAGTTCCTACAATGAGCAGTTCTTC	CASTMDTSSYNEQFF
TRBV18	.	17	.	TRBJ2-6	TGTGCCAGCTCACCACTGGGCACAGGGACCGGGGCCAACGTCCTGACTTTC	CASSPLGTGTGANVLTF
TRBV10-3	.	12	.	TRBJ1-3	TGTGCCACCCAGGATATCGGAAACACCATATATTTT	CATQDIGNTIYF
TRBV19	TRBD1	15	.	TRBJ2-1	TGTGCCAGTAGCCCGACAGGGTACTCCTACAATGAGCAGTTCTTC	CASSPTGYSYNEQFF
TRBV30	TRBD2	13	.	TRBJ2-7	TGTGCCTGGAACGGACTAGGAAACTACGAGCAGTACTTC	CAWNGLGNYEQYF
TRBV7-9	TRBD2	17	.	TRBJ2-5	TGTTCCAGCGACTCGAGGGGACTAGCGGTGACCCAAGAGACCCAGTACTTC	CSSDSRGLAVTQETQYF
TRBV6-1	.	15	.	TRBJ2-1	TGTGCCAGCAGTGATGGGCGCGCCGGGGTCGGTGAGCAGTTCTTC	CASSDGRAGVGEQFF
TRBV5-4	TRBD2	15	once	TRBJ2-2	TGTGCCAGCAGCTTAGGCGGGAGAGGGAGCGGGGAGCTGTTTTTT	CASSLGGRGSGELFF
TRBV27	TRBD1	12	.	TRBJ1-2	TGTGCCAGCAGACAGGGGGCGCATGGCTACACCTTC	CASRQGAHGYTF
TRBV6-1	TRBD1	14	.	TRBJ1-5	TGTGCCAGCAGTGGGGACAGGGCCGACCAGCCCCAGCATTTT	CASSGDRADQPQHF
TRBV29-1	TRBD1	13	.	TRBJ1-1	TGCAGCGTTCGGGACAGGCTAAACACTGAAGCTTTCTTT	CSVRDRLNTEAFF
TRBV7-3	.	13	few	TRBJ1-1	TGTGCCAGCAGCTCCCTCCGGGACACTGAAGCTTTCTTT	CASSSLRDTEAFF
TRBV11-2	.	15	.	TRBJ1-1	TGTGCCAGCAGCCATGGCGGGTATGGGAACACTGAAGCTTTCTTT	CASSHGGYGNTEAFF
TRBV5-1	.	15	.	TRBJ2-3	TGCGCCAGCAGCTCTAGCCCCGCCAGCACAGATACGCAGTATTTT	CASSSSPASTDTQYF
TRBV18	.	12	few	TRBJ1-2	TGTGCCAGCTCACCACCGGACAGCAGCTACACCTTC	CASSPPDSSYTF
TRBV5-1	TRBD1	13	.	TRBJ2-1	TGCGCCAGCAGCCCCACAGGGGTCAATGAGCAGTTCTTC	CASSPTGVNEQFF
TRBV7-6	TRBD2	14	.	TRBJ2-1	TGTGCCAGCAGCCTTAGCGGGGTCTCCCATGAGCAGTTCTTC	CASSLSGVSHEQFF
TRBV9	.	16	few	TRBJ1-3	TGTGCCAGCAGCGTAGATACAGGCGGAACGGGAAACACCATATATTTT	CASSVDTGGTGNTIYF
TRBV6-1	TRBD1	12	few	TRBJ1-4	TGTGCCGGACAGGGAGAGGGTGAAAAACTGTTTTTT	CAGQGEGEKLFF
TRBV21-1	.	16	.	TRBJ1-5	TGTGCCAGCAGCAAAGAGGGGGCCCTTAGCAATCAGCCCCAGCATTTT	CASSKEGALSNQPQHF
TRBV27	TRBD2	15	.	TRBJ2-7	TGTGCCAGCAGTTTCCAGACTAGCTCCTCCTACGAGCAGTACTTC	CASSFQTSSSYEQYF
TRBV30	.	15	few	TRBJ1-6	TGTGCCTGGAGACCGGTAACCTCCTATAATTCACCCCTCCACTTT	CAWRPVTSYNSPLHF
TRBV27	.	16	.	TRBJ1-2	TGTGCCAGCAGTCCCTATATGGGAGGGTTGAACTATGGCTACACCTTC	CASSPYMGGLNYGYTF
TRBV2	.	13	.	TRBJ1-1	TGTGCCAGCACCTGGGGGGAGAACACTGAAGCTTTCTTT	CASTWGENTEAFF
TRBV19	.	14	.	TRBJ1-1	TGTGCCAGTAGTATAGGGGGCGGGAACACTGAAGCTTTCTTT	CASSIGGGNTEAFF
TRBV18	TRBD2	19	.	TRBJ2-7	TGTGCCAGCCTCGGATTGGGACAGGGAACTAGCGGGAGAGAGGGGGAGCAGTACTTC	CASLGLGQGTSGREGEQYF
TRBV9	.	14	.	TRBJ2-5	TGTGCCAGCAGCGTACTAGCGAAACAAGAGACCCAGTACTTC	CASSVLAKQETQYF
TRBV27	.	13	.	TRBJ2-1	TGTGTCAGCACCACGGACAAAGGGGGTGAGCAGTTCTTC	CVSTTDKGGEQFF
TRBV7-9	.	15	.	TRBJ2-2	TGTGCCAGCAGCTCAAGGGGGGGCTACGCCGGGGAGCTGTTTTTT	CASSSRGGYAGELFF
TRBV9	TRBD1	16	.	TRBJ2-2	TGTGCCAGCAGCGTAGCATCGGGACAGGGAGCCGGGGAGCTGTTTTTT	CASSVASGQGAGELFF
TRBV11-1	.	14	few	TRBJ1-2	TGTGCCAGCAGCTTGGGGAGCCTCGACTATGGCTACACCTTC	CASSLGSLDYGYTF
TRBV5-4	TRBD2	15	.	TRBJ2-2	TGTGCCAGCAGCTTGTCGGTAGCGGGGCCTGGGGAGCTGTTTTTT	CASSLSVAGPGELFF
TRBV5-4	.	15	.	TRBJ2-2	TGTGCCAGCAGCTTGGAGGGGGTGGACACCGGGGAGCTGTTTTTT	CASSLEGVDTGELFF
TRBV15	.	12	.	TRBJ2-5	TGTGCCACCAGCAGTCCGGCGGTAGCGCCTTACTTC	CATSSPAVAPYF
TRBV19	TRBD1	15	few	TRBJ1-6	TGTGCCAGTAGTACCGGACAGGGGGCACGGTCACCCCTCCACTTT	CASSTGQGARSPLHF